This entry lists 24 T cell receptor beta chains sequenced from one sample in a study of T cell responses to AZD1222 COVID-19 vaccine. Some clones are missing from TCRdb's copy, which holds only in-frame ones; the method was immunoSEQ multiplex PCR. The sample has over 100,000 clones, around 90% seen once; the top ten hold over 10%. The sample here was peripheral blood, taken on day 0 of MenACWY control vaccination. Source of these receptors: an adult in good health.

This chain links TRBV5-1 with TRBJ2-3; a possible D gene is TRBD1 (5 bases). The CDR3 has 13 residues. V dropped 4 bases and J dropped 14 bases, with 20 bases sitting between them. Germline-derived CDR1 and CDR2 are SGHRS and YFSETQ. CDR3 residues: CASSLNRPALVYF. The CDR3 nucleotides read TGCGCCAGCAGCCTAAACAGGCCGGCCCTGGTGTATTTT.

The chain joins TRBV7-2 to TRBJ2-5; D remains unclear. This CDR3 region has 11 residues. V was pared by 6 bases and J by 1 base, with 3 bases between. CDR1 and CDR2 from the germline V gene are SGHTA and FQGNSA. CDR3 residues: CASRFQETQYF. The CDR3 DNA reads TGTGCCAGCAGATTCCAAGAGACCCAGTACTTC.

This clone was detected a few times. The CDR3: CASSLYGGEGYTF. The CDR3 region has the DNA TGTGCCAGCAGTCTTTACGGCGGGGAGGGCTACACCTTC. The rearrangement joins TRBV6-5 to TRBJ1-2; D is unresolved. The CDR3 is 13 residues long. The germline gives CDR1 MNHEY, CDR2 SVGAGI. Trimming shortened V by 5 bases and J by 8 bases, and 15 bases separated the two germline ends.

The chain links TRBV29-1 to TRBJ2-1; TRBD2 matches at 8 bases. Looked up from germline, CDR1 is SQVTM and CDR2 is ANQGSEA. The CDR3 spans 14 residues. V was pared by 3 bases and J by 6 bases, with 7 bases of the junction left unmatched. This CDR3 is CSVDWLAGTNEQFF. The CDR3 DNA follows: TGCAGCGTTGATTGGCTAGCGGGTACCAATGAGCAGTTCTTC.

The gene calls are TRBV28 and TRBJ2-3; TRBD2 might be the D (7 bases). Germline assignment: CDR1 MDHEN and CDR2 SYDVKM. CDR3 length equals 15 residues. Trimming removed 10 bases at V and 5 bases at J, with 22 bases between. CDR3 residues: CATSGGGGRRDTQYF. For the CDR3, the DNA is TGTGCCACCTCGGGGGGCGGGGGTCGTAGAGATACGCAGTATTTT.

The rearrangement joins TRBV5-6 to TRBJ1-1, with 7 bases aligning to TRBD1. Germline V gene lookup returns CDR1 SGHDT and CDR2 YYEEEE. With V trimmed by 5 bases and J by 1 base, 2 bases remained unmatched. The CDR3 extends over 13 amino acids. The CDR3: CASSRDRNTEAFF. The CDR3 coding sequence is TGTGCCAGCAGTCGGGACAGGAACACTGAAGCTTTCTTT. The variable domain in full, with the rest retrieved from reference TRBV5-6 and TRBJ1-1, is DAGVTQSPTHLIKTRGQQVTLRCSPKSGHDTVSWYQQALGQGPQFIFQYYEEEERQRGNFPDRFSGHQFPNYSSELNVNALLLGDSALYLCASSRDRNTEAFFGQGTRLTVV.

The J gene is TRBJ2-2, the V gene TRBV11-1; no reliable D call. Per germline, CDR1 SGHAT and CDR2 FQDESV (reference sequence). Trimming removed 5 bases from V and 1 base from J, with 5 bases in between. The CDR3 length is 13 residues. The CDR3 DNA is TGTGCCAGCAGCCCCCGGAACACCGGGGAGCTGTTTTTT. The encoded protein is CASSPRNTGELFF.

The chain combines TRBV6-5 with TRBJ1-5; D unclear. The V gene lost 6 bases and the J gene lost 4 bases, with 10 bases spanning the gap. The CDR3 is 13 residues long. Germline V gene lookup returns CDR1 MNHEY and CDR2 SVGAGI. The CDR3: CASRSLGNQPQHF. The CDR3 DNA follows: TGTGCCAGCAGGTCCCTAGGGAATCAGCCCCAGCATTTT.

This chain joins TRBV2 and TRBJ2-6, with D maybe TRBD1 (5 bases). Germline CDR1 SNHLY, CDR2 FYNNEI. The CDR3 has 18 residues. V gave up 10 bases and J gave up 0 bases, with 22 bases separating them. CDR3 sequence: CATQGVGPFSSGANVLTF. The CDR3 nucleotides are TGTGCCACCCAAGGGGTAGGACCTTTTAGCTCTGGGGCCAACGTCCTGACTTTC.

In nucleotides, the CDR3 is TGCGCCAGCAGCCAGGGGCGGATGAGGGGGCGCGGGACCGGGGAGCTGTTTTTT. Protein: CASSQGRMRGRGTGELFF. The chain has TRBV4-1 and TRBJ2-2, with 7 bases matching TRBD1. The junction had 15 bases not matched to a gene; V was cut back by 3 bases and J by 5 bases. The CDR3 is made up of 18 amino acids. Germline CDR1 and CDR2: MGHRA and YSYEKL.

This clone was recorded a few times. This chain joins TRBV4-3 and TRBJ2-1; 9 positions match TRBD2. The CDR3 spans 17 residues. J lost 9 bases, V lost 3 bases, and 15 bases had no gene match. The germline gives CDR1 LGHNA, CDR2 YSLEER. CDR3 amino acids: CASSQVTGSGRRLEQFF. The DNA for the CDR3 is TGCGCCAGCAGCCAGGTCACGGGCAGCGGGAGGCGACTTGAGCAGTTCTTC.

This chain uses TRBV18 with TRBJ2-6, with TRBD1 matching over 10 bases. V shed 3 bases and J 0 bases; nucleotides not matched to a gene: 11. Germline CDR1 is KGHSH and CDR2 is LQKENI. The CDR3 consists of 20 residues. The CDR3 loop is CASSPPFGTGVPSGANVLTF. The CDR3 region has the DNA TGTGCCAGCTCACCCCCGTTCGGGACAGGGGTTCCCTCTGGGGCCAACGTCCTGACTTTC.

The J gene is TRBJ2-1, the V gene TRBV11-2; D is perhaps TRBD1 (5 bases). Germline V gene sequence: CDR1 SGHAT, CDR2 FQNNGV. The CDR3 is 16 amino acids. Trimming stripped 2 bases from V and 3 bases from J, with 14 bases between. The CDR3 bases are TGTGCCAGCAGCTTATCGATGGGGCCGGTCTACAATGAGCAGTTCTTC. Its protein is CASSLSMGPVYNEQFF.

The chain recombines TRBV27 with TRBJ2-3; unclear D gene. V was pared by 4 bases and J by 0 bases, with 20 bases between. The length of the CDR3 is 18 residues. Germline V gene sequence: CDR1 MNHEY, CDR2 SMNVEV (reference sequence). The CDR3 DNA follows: TGTGCCAGCAGTTCAAGACCCCCCACCGCCACTAGCACAGATACGCAGTATTTT. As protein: CASSSRPPTATSTDTQYF.

CDR3 DNA sequence: TGTGCCAGCAGCCCAGGGGGGCCCAAGCAGGATGAGCAGTTCTTC. This translates into CASSPGGPKQDEQFF. The chain has TRBV7-2 and TRBJ2-1, with D possibly matching TRBD1 (7 bases). Deletions cut 5 bases from V and 8 bases from J, with 19 bases between. In germline, CDR1 is SGHTA, CDR2 FQGNSA. The CDR3 spans 15 residues.

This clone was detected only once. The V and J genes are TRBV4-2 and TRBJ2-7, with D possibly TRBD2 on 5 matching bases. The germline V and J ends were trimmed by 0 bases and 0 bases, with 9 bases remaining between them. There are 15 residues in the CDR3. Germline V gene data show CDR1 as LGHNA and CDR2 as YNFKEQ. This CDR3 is CASSQDVGSSYEQYF. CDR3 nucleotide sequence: TGTGCCAGCAGCCAAGATGTGGGGAGCTCCTACGAGCAGTACTTC.

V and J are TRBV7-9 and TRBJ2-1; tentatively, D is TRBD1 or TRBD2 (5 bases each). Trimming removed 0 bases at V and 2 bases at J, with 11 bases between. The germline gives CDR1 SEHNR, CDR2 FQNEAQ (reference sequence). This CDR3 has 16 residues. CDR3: CASSLALGETYNEQFF. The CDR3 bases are TGTGCCAGCAGCTTAGCGCTGGGGGAAACCTACAATGAGCAGTTCTTC.

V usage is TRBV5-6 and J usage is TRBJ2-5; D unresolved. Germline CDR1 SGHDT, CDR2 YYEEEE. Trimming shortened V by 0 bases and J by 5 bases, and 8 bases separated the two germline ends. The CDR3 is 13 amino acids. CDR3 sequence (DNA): TGTGCCAGCAGCTTGGAGGTTCGGGAGACCCAGTACTTC. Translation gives CASSLEVRETQYF. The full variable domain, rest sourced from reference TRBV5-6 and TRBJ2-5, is DAGVTQSPTHLIKTRGQQVTLRCSPKSGHDTVSWYQQALGQGPQFIFQYYEEEERQRGNFPDRFSGHQFPNYSSELNVNALLLGDSALYLCASSLEVRETQYFGPGTRLLVL.

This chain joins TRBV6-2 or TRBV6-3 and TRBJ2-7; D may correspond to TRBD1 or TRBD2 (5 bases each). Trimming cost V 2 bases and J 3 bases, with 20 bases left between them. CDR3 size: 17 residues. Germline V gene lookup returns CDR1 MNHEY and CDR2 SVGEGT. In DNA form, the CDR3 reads TGTGCCAGCAGTTACACCCCGGGTAGGGGCGGGCTCTACGAGCAGTACTTC. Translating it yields CASSYTPGRGGLYEQYF.

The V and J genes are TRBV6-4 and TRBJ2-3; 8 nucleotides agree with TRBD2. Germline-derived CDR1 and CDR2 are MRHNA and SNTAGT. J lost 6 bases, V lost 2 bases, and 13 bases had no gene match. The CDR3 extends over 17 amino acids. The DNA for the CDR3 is TGTGCCAGCAGTGACGTCTGGCTAGCGGGTACGTTGGATACGCAGTATTTT. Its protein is CASSDVWLAGTLDTQYF.

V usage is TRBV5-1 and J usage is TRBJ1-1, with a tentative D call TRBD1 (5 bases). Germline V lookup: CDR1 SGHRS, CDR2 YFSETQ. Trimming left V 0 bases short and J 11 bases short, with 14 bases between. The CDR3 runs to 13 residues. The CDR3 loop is CASSLDRQGSAFF. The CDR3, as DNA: TGCGCCAGCAGCTTGGATCGTCAGGGTTCGGCTTTCTTT.

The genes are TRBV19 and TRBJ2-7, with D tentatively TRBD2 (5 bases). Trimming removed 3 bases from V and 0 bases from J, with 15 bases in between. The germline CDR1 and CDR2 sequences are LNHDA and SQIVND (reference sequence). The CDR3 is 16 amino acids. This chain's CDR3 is CASSMTGNFDSYEQYF. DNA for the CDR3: TGTGCCAGTAGTATGACGGGGAACTTCGACTCCTACGAGCAGTACTTC.

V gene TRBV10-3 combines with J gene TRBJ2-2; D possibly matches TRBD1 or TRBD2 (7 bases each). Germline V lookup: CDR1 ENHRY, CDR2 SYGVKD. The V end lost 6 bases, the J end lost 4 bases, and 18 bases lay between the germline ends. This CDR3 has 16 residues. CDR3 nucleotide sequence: TGTGCCATCAGCCCAGGGGGGGCAGGGTCCACCGGGGAGCTGTTTTTT. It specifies CAISPGGAGSTGELFF.

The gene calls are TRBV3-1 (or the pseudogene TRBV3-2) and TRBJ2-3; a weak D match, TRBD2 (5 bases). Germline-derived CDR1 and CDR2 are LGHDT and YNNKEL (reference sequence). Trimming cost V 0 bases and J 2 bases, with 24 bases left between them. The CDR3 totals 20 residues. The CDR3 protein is CASSQERPPRSSGYTDTQYF. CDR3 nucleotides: TGTGCCAGCAGCCAAGAGAGACCTCCGCGTTCCAGCGGTTACACAGATACGCAGTATTTT.